This TCR beta chain is drawn from a study of response to subunit inactivated influenza vaccine. This clonotype was counted only a few times. One entry per CDR3 protein results from TCRdb running MiXCR on the RT-PCR reads. Of roughly 180,000 distinct CDR3 sequences listed, 9.2% are singletons. Trimming removed 0 bases at V and 1 base at J, with 10 bases between. CDR1 is SGHRS and CDR2 is YFSETQ in the germline V gene. The CDR3 has 15 amino acids. The input for sequencing was non-naive T cells sorted from PBMCs, taken on the day of vaccination. The sequence was obtained from a man in his forties or fifties who received an inactivated influenza vaccine. J is TRBJ1-1 and V is TRBV5-1, with D possibly being TRBD1 (6 bases). This chain's CDR3 is CASSLDRAGNTEAFF. CDR3 DNA sequence: TGCGCCAGCAGCTTGGACAGGGCAGGGAACACTGAAGCTTTCTTT.